This record looks at one T cell receptor (beta chain) sequence and its context. Only in-frame clones appear in the TCRdb table, and some are missing; sequencing was by immunoSEQ multiplex PCR. Among about 660,000 clones listed, approximately 88% were seen once. The CDR3 is 15 residues long. J gave up 4 bases and V 5 bases, and 10 bases lay outside the gene matches. The germline V gene has CDR1 SGHDT and CDR2 YYEEEE. The data are from a study of shared T cell receptors in the human thymus. Separately, the same data were catalogued under a study of human thymus T cells. That work contributes: Resected material from corrective heart surgery provided the thymus tissue analysed. Blood and thymic repertoires both appeared biased in V and J gene usage. Thymic TCR repertoires of unrelated people reportedly overlapped highly.

Sequenced: thymocytes. This TCR was sampled from a boy younger than two with a congenital heart defect. The chain uses TRBV5-6 and TRBJ1-2, with 8 nucleotides matching TRBD1. As DNA, the CDR3 is TGTGCCAGCAGTCCTCTCGACAGGGGACGCTATGGCTACACCTTC. Translation: CASSPLDRGRYGYTF.